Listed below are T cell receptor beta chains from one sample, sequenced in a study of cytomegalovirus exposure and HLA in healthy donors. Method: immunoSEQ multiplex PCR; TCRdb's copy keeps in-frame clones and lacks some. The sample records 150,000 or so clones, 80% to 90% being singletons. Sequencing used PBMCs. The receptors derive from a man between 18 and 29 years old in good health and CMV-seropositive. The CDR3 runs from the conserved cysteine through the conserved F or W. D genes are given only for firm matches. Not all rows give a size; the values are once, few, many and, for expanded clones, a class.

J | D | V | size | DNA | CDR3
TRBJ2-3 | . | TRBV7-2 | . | TGTGCCAGCAGCGAATCCCCTAGCCGGGGCACAGATACGCAGTATTTT | CASSESPSRGTDTQYF
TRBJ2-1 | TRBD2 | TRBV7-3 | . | TGTGCCAGCAGCTTAGTCAGCGGGGTTGCCTACAATGAGCAGTTCTTC | CASSLVSGVAYNEQFF
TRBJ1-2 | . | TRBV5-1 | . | TGCGCCAGCAGCTTGGGACTGCAGGGTTATGGCTACACCTTC | CASSLGLQGYGYTF
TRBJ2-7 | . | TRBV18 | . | TGTGCCAGCTCGTCGGAGGAGCCTTACGAGCAGTACTTC | CASSSEEPYEQYF
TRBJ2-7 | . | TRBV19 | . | TGTGCCAGTAGTATTGCGGGGGCGGCCGAGCAGTACTTC | CASSIAGAAEQYF
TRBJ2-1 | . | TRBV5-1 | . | TGCGCCAGCAGCTTCGACAGAAATGAGCAGTTCTTC | CASSFDRNEQFF
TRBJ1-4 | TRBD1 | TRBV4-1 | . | TGCGCCAGCAGCCTACACCGGGACAGCAATGAAAAACTGTTTTTT | CASSLHRDSNEKLFF
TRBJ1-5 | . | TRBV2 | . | TGTGCCAGCAGTGAACGTTCTAGCAATCAGCCCCAGCATTTT | CASSERSSNQPQHF
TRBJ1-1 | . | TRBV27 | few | TGTGCCAGCAGATCTAGCCTGAACACTGAAGCTTTCTTT | CASRSSLNTEAFF
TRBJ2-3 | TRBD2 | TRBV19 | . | TGTGCCAGTGGACTAGCGGGGCGGAAGGATACGCAGTATTTT | CASGLAGRKDTQYF
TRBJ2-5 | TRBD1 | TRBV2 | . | TGTGCCACGACTACCCCGGGACAGGGGAAGACCCAGTACTTC | CATTTPGQGKTQYF
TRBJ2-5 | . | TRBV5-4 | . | TGTGCCAGCATTGGGAGCGGAGAGACCCAGTACTTC | CASIGSGETQYF
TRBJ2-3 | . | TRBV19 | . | TGTGCCAGTAGTATAGATTCGGGCACAGATACGCAGTATTTT | CASSIDSGTDTQYF
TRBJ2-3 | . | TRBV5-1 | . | TGCGCCAGCAGTATACAGGGAGATGTGGCAGATACGCAGTATTTT | CASSIQGDVADTQYF
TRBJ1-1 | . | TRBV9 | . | TGTGCCACCCGACCCGTAGGGGCTTGGACTGAAGCTTTCTTT | CATRPVGAWTEAFF
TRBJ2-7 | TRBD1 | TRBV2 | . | TGTGCCAGCAGTGAAGAGGACAGGAACTCCTACGAGCAGTACTTC | CASSEEDRNSYEQYF
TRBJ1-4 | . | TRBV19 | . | TGTGCCAGTAGTACCATCGGGACATATAGGGAAAAACTGTTTTTT | CASSTIGTYREKLFF
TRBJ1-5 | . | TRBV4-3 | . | TGCGCCAGCAGCCAAGGGCTAGGTCAGCCCCAGCATTTT | CASSQGLGQPQHF
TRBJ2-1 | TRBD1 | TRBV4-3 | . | TGCGCCAGCAGCCGGGGGACAGGAATCAATGAGCAGTTCTTC | CASSRGTGINEQFF
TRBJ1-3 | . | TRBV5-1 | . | TGCGCCAGCAGCCAAAGTAGGGGTCTGGGACTCGATTTT | CASSQSRGLGLDF
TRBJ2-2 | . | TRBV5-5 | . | TGTGCCAGCAGCCCAATGGGCCTGAACACCGGGGAGCTGTTTTTT | CASSPMGLNTGELFF
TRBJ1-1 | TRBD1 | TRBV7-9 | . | TGTGCCAGCAGCTCGCGGGGGCAGGGGGCGCTTCCGAACACTGAAGCTTTCTTT | CASSSRGQGALPNTEAFF
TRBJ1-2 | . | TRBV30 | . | TGTGCCTGGAGGGTGGGGGGGGGCTACACCTTC | CAWRVGGGYTF